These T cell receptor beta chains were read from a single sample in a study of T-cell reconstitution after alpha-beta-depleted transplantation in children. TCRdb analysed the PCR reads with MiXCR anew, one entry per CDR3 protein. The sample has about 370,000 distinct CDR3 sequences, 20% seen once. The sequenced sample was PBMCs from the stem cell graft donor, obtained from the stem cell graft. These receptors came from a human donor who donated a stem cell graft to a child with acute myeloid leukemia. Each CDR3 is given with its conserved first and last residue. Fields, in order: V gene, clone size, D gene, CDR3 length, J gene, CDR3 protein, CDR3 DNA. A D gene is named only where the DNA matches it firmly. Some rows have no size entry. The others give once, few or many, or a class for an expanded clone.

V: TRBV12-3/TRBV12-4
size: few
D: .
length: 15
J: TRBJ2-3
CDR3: CASSLFGGSTDTQYF
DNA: TGTGCCAGCAGTCTTTTCGGCGGGAGCACAGATACGCAGTATTTT

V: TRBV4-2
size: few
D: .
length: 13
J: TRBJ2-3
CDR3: CASSRGGPDTQYF
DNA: TGTGCCAGCAGCAGGGGAGGCCCAGATACGCAGTATTTT

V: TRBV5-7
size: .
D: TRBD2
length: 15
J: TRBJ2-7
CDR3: CASSHLAGGYYEQYF
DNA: TGTGCCAGCAGCCACCTAGCGGGAGGTTACTACGAGCAGTACTTC

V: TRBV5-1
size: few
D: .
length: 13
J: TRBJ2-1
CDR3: CASLDNSYNEQFF
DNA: TGCGCCAGCCTCGACAACTCCTACAATGAGCAGTTCTTC

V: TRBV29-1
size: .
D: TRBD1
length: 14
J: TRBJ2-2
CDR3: CSAMDRVVTGELFF
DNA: TGCAGCGCTATGGACAGGGTGGTCACCGGGGAGCTGTTTTTT

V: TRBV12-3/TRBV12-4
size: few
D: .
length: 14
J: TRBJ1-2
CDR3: CASSLAEGGLRYTF
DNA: TGTGCCAGCAGTTTAGCGGAGGGTGGGCTTCGCTACACCTTC

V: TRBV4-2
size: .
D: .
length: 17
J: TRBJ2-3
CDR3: CASSQDGAAIRPDTQYF
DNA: TGTGCCAGCAGCCAAGATGGAGCGGCAATACGGCCAGATACGCAGTATTTT

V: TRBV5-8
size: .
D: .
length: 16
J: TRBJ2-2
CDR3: CASSPTDSMAAGELFF
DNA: TGTGCCAGCAGCCCCACGGATTCGATGGCGGCCGGGGAGCTGTTTTTT

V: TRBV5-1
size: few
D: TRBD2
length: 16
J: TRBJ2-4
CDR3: CASSLGASGSVNIQYF
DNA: TGCGCCAGCAGCTTGGGCGCTAGCGGGAGCGTAAACATTCAGTACTTC

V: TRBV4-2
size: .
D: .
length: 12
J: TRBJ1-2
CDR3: CASSQDNYGYTF
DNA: TGTGCCAGCAGCCAAGACAACTATGGCTACACCTTC

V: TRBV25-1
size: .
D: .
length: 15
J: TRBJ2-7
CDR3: CASSGSAGTDYEQYF
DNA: TGTGCCAGCAGCGGGTCGGCAGGGACGGACTACGAGCAGTACTTC

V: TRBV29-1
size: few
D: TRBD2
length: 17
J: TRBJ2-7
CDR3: CSVEDPGWSGRGYEQYF
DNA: TGCAGCGTTGAAGATCCTGGTTGGAGCGGGAGAGGCTACGAGCAGTACTTC

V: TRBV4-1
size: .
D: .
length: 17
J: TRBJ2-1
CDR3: CASSQVPASDTYNEQFF
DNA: TGCGCCAGCAGCCAAGTCCCTGCTAGCGACACCTACAATGAGCAGTTCTTC

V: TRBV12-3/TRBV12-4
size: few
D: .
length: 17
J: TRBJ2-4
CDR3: CASRNHPGASDWDIQYF
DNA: TGTGCCAGCAGGAACCACCCAGGGGCTAGCGACTGGGACATTCAGTACTTC

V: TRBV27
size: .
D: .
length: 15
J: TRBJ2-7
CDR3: CASSRTAGQSYEQYF
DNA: TGTGCCAGCAGCCGCACGGCGGGACAATCCTACGAGCAGTACTTC

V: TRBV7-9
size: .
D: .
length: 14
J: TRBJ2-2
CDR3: CASSLAAGTGELFF
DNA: TGTGCCAGCAGCTTAGCGGCCGGCACCGGGGAGCTGTTTTTT

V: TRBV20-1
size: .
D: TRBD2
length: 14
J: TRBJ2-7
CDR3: CSARTSGTSYEQYF
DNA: TGCAGTGCTAGGACTAGCGGAACCTCCTACGAGCAGTACTTC

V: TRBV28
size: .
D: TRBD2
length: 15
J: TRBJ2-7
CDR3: CASHSGTMRAYEQYF
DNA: TGTGCCAGTCACTCCGGGACTATGAGGGCCTACGAGCAGTACTTC

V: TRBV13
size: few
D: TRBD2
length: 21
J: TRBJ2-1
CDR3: CASSSSYGLAGKRTSYNEQFF
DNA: TGTGCCAGCAGCTCTTCATACGGACTAGCGGGAAAGCGGACCTCCTACAATGAGCAGTTCTTC

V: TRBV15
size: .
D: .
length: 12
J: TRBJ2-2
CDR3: CATSSPHGELFF
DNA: TGTGCCACCAGCTCCCCCCACGGGGAGCTGTTTTTT

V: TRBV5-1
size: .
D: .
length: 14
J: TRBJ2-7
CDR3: CASSLNGRDYEQYF
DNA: TGCGCCAGCAGCTTGAACGGCAGGGACTACGAGCAGTACTTC

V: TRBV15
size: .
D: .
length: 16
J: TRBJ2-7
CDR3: CATSRDQQGISGEQYF
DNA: TGTGCCACCAGCAGAGATCAGCAGGGGATCTCGGGTGAGCAGTACTTC

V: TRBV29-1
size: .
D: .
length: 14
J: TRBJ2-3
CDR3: CSVAMGDSTDTQYF
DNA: TGCAGCGTTGCGATGGGGGACAGCACAGATACGCAGTATTTT

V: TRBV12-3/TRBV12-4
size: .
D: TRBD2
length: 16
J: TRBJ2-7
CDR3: CASSFRLAGESYEQYF
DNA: TGTGCCAGCAGTTTCAGACTAGCGGGAGAGTCTTACGAGCAGTACTTC

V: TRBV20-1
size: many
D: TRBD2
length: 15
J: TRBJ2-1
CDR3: CSARPIGRGENEQFF
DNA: TGCAGTGCTAGACCAATCGGGCGGGGGGAGAATGAGCAGTTCTTC

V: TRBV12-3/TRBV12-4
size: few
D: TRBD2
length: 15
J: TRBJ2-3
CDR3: CASSLSSGRLDTQYF
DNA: TGTGCCAGCAGTTTAAGTAGCGGGAGGTTAGATACGCAGTATTTT

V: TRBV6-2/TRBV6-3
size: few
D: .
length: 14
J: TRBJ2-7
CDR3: CASSNLSGEYEQYF
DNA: TGTGCCAGCAGTAACCTTTCAGGGGAGTACGAGCAGTACTTC

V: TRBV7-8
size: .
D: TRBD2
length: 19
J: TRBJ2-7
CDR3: CASSQVPWTSGRASYEQYF
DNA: TGTGCCAGCAGCCAGGTACCATGGACTAGCGGGAGGGCCTCCTACGAGCAGTACTTC

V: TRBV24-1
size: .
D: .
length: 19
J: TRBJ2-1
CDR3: CATSDPTGGFREGPSEQFF
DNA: TGTGCCACCAGTGATCCCACAGGGGGTTTTCGGGAGGGCCCGAGTGAGCAGTTCTTC

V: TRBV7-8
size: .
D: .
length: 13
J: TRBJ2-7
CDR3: CASSVGAIYEQYF
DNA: TGTGCCAGCAGCGTCGGGGCGATATACGAGCAGTACTTC

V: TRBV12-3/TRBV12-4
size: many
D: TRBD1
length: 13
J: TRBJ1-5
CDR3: CASRGTAQGTQHF
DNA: TGTGCCAGCAGGGGGACAGCCCAGGGGACCCAGCATTTT

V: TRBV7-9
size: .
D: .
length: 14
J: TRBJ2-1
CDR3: CASSLGQMGNEQFF
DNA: TGTGCCAGCAGCTTAGGGCAAATGGGCAATGAGCAGTTCTTC

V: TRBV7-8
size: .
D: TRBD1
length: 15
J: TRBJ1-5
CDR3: CASSLGGQVYQPQHF
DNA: TGTGCCAGCAGCTTAGGAGGACAGGTTTATCAGCCCCAGCATTTT

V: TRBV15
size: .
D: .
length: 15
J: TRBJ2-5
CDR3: CATKAELTVEETQYF
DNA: TGTGCCACCAAAGCAGAGCTTACGGTAGAAGAGACCCAGTACTTC

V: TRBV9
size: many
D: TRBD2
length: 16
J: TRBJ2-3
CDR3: CASSSGLAGVVDTQYF
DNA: TGTGCCAGCAGCTCCGGACTAGCGGGAGTTGTAGATACGCAGTATTTT

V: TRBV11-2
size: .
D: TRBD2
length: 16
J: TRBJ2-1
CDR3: CASSYTGTSVYNEQFF
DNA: TGTGCCAGCAGCTATACCGGGACTAGCGTATACAATGAGCAGTTCTTC

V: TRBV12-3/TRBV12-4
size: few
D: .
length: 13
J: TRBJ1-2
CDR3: CASSLTGPRGYTF
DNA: TGTGCCAGCAGTTTGACAGGACCACGGGGCTACACCTTC

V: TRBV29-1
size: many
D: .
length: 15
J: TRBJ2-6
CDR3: CSVAQGYSGANVLTF
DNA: TGCAGCGTTGCGCAGGGTTACTCTGGGGCCAACGTCCTGACTTTC

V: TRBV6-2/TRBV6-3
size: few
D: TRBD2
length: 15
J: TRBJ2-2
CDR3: CASSYSAGDTGELFF
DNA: TGTGCCAGCAGTTACTCAGCGGGAGACACCGGGGAGCTGTTTTTT

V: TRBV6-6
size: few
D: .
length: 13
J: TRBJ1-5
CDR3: CASSYSLDQPQHF
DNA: TGTGCCAGCAGTTACTCCCTCGATCAGCCCCAGCATTTT

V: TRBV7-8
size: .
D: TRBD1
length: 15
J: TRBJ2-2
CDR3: CASSLDRANTGELFF
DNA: TGTGCCAGCAGCCTCGACAGGGCGAACACCGGGGAGCTGTTTTTT

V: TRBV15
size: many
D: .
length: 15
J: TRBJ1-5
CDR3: CATSRDTGSSQPQHF
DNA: TGTGCCACCAGCAGAGATACAGGGAGCAGCCAGCCCCAGCATTTT

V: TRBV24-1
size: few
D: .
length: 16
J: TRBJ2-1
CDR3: CATSDPSGEPYNEQFF
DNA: TGTGCCACCAGTGATCCGTCAGGGGAGCCCTACAATGAGCAGTTCTTC

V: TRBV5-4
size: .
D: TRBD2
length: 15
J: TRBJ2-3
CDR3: CASSETSGSWDTQYF
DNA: TGTGCCAGCAGCGAGACTAGCGGGAGTTGGGATACGCAGTATTTT

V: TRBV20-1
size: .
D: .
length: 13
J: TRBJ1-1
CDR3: CSRADDRLVKAFF
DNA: TGCAGTAGAGCCGACGACAGACTAGTTAAGGCTTTCTTT

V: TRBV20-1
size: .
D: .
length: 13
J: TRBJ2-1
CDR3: CSARGKTYNEQFF
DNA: TGCAGTGCTAGGGGTAAAACCTACAATGAGCAGTTCTTC

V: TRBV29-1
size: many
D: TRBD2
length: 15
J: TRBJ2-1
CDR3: CSVLSGRRPYNEQFF
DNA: TGCAGCGTCCTTAGCGGGAGAAGGCCCTACAATGAGCAGTTCTTC

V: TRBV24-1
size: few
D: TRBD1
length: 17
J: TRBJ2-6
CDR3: CATSDVGQISGANVLTF
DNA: TGTGCCACCAGTGATGTGGGACAGATCTCTGGGGCCAACGTCCTGACTTTC

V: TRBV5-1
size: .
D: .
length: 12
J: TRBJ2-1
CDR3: CATTDWNDEQFF
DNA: TGCGCCACCACGGACTGGAATGACGAGCAGTTCTTC

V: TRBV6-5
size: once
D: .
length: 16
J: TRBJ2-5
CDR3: CASSYLPAPQAETQYF
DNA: TGTGCCAGCAGTTACCTTCCAGCACCTCAGGCAGAGACCCAGTACTTC